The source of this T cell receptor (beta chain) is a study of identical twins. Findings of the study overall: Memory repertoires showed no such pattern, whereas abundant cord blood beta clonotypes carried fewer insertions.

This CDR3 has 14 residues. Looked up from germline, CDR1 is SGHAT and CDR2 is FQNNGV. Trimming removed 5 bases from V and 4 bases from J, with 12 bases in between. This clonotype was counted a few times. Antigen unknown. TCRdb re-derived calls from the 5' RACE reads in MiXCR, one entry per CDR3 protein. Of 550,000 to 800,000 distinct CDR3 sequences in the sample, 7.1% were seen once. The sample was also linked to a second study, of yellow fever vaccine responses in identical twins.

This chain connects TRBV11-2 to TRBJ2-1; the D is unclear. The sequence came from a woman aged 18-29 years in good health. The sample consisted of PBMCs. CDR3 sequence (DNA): TGTGCCAGCAGCCCCGACCTCATGTACAATGAGCAGTTCTTC. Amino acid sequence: CASSPDLMYNEQFF.